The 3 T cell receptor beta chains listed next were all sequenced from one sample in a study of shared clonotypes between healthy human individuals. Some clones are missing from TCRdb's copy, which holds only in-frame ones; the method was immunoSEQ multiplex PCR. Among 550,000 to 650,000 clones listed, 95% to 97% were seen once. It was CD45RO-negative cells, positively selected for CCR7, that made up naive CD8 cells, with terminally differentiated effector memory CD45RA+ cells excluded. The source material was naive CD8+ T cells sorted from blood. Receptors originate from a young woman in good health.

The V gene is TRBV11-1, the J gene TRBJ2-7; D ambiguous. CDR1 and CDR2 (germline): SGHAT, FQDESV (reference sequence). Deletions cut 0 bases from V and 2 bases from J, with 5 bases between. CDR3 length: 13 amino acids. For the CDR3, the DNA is TGTGCCAGCAGCTTAGCCCAGACCTACGAGCAGTACTTC. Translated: CASSLAQTYEQYF.

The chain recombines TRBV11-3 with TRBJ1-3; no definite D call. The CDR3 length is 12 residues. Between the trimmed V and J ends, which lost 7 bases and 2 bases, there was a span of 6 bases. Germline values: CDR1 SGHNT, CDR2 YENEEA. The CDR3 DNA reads TGTGCCAGCATCGGTACTGGAAACACCATATATTTT. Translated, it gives CASIGTGNTIYF. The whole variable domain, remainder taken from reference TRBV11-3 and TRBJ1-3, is EAGVVQSPRYKIIEKKQPVAFWCNPISGHNTLYWYLQNLGQGPELLIRYENEEAVDDSQLPKDRFSAERLKGVDSTLKIQPAELGDSAVYLCASIGTGNTIYFGEGSWLTVV.

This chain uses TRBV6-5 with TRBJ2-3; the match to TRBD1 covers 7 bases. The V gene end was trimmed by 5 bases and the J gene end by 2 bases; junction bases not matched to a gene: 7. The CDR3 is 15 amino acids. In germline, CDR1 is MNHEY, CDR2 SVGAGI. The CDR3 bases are TGTGCCAGCAGTGCCACAGGGGCTAACACAGATACGCAGTATTTT. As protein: CASSATGANTDTQYF.